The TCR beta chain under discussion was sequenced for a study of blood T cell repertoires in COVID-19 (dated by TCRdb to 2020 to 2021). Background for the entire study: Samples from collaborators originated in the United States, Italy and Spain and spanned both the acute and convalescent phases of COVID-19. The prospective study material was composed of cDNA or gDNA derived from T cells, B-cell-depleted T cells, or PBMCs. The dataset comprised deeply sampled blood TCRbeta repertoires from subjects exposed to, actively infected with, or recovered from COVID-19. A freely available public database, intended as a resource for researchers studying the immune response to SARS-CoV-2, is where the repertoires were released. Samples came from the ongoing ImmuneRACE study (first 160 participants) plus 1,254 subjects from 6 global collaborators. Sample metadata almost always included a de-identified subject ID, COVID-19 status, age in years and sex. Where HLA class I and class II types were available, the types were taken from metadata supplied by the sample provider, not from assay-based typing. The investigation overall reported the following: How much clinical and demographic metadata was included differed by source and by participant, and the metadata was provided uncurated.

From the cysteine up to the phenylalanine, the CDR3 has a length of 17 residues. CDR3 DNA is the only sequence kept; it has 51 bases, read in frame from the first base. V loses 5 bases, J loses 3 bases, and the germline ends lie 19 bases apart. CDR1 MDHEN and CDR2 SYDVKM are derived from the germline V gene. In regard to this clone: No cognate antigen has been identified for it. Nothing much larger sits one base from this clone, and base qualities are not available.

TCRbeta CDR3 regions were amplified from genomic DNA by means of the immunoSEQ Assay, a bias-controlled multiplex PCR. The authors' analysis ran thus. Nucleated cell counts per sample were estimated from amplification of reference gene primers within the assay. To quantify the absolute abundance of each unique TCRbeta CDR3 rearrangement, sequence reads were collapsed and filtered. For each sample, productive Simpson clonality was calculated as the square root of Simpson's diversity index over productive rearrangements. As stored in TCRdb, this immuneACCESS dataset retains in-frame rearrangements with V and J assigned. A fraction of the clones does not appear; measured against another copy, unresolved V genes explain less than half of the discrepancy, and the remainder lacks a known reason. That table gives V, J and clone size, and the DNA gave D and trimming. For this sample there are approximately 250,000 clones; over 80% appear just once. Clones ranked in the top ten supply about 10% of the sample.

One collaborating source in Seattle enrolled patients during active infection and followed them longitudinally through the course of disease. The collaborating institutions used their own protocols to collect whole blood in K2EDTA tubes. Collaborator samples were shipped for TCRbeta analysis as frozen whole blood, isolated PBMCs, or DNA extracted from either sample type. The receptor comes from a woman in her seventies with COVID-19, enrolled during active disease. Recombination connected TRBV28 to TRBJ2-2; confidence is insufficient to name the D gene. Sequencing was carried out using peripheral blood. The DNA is TGTGCCAGCAGTCCCTTAAGCGCCGCCCGAGACACCGGGGAGCTGTTTTTT. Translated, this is CASSPLSAARDTGELFF.